Sequencing of this TCR beta chain was carried out in a study of blood T cell repertoires in COVID-19. On the study more broadly: Samples taken during acute and convalescent COVID-19 were collected in the United States, Italy and Spain.

Unmatched junction bases numbered 5, after V lost 4 bases and J lost 7 bases. Germline V gene lookup returns CDR1 MRHNA and CDR2 SNTAGT. The CDR3 has 14 amino acids. Original handling: Reference gene primer amplification gave estimated nucleated cell counts. Clones were read by immunoSEQ multiplex PCR, and TCRdb kept only the in-frame ones, dropping some. That table is the source of V, J and clone size, and D and trimming were worked out from the DNA. The profile shows roughly 64,000 clones, 86% of them singletons. V usage is TRBV6-4 and J usage is TRBJ1-2; 11 nucleotides line up with TRBD1. This receptor was taken from a man aged 50 to 60 with active COVID-19. The sample taken for sequencing was peripheral blood. This CDR3 reads CASSVGTGGGGYTF. The DNA for the CDR3 is TGTGCCAGCAGTGTCGGGACAGGGGGAGGTGGCTACACCTTC.